This entry features one TCR beta chain sequence. Using immunoSEQ multiplex PCR, the repertoire was profiled, and TCRdb retains in-frame clones only, with some absent. The table records some 100,000 clones, 88% of them present only once. This specimen belongs to a study of blood T cell repertoires in COVID-19. Study as a whole: In each case, the material was cDNA or gDNA derived from T cells, B-cell-depleted T cells, or PBMCs.

The CDR3 consists of 14 residues. The V and J ends lost 2 bases and 2 bases, in that order; junction bases with no gene match: 2. Germline CDR1 and CDR2: MNHEY and SVGEGT. This clonotype originated in a woman older than 75 with active COVID-19. Material: peripheral blood. This chain links TRBV6-2 or TRBV6-3 with TRBJ2-5; 7 bases fit TRBD1. The CDR3 spells CASSYGTEQETQYF. The CDR3 bases are TGTGCCAGCAGTTACGGGACAGAACAAGAGACCCAGTACTTC.